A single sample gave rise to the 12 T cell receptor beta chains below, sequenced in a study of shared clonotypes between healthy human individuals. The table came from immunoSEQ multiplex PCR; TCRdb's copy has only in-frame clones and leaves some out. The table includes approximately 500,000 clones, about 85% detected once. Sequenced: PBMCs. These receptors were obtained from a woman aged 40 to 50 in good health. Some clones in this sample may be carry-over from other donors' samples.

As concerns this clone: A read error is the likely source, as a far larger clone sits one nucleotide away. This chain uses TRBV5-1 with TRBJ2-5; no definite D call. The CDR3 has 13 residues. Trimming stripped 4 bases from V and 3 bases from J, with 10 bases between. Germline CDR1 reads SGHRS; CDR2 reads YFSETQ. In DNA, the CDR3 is TGCGCCAGCAGCCCCGGTCCCAAAGAGACCCAGTACTTC. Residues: CASSPGPKETQYF. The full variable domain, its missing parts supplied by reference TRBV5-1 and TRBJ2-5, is KAGVTQTPRYLIKTRGQQVTLSCSPISGHRSVSWYQQTPGQGLQFLFEYFSETQRNKGNFPGRFSGRQFSNSRSEMNVSTLELGDSALYLCASSPGPKETQYFGPGTRLLVL.

In DNA, the CDR3 is TGTGCCAGCAGCTTAGAAGCCCACACAGATACGCAGTATTTT. This gives the protein CASSLEAHTDTQYF. This chain uses TRBV11-2 with TRBJ2-3; D remains ambiguous. V was shortened by 0 bases and J by 2 bases, with 6 bases between the two germline ends. The germline V gene encodes CDR1 SGHAT and CDR2 FQNNGV. The length of the CDR3 is 14 residues.

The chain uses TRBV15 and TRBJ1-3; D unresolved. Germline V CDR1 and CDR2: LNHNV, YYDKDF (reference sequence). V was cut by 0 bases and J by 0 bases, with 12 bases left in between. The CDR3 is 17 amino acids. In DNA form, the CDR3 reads TGTGCCACCAGCAGAGATCCCGCGGGAGTCTCTGGAAACACCATATATTTT. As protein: CATSRDPAGVSGNTIYF.

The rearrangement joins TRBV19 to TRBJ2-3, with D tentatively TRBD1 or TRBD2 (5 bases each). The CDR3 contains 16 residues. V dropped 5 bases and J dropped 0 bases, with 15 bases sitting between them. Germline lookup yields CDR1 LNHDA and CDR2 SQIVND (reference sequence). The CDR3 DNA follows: TGTGCCAGTAGTCCTCTTCGGGACGGGAGCACAGATACGCAGTATTTT. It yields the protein CASSPLRDGSTDTQYF. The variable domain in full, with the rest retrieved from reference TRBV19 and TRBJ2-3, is DGGITQSPKYLFRKEGQNVTLSCEQNLNHDAMYWYRQDPGQGLRLIYYSQIVNDFQKGDIAEGYSVSREKKESFPLTVTSAQKNPTAFYLCASSPLRDGSTDTQYFGPGTRLTVL.

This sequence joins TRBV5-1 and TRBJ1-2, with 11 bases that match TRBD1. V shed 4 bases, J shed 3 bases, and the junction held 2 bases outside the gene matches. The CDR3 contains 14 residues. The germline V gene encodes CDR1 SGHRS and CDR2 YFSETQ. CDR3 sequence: CASSQGQGDYGYTF. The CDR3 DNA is TGCGCCAGCAGCCAGGGACAGGGGGACTATGGCTACACCTTC.

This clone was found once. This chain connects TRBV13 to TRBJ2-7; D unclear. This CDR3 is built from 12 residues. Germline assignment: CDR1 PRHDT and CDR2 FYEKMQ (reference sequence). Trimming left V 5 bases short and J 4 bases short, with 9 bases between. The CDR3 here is CASSQRRYEQYF. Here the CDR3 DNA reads TGTGCCAGCAGCCAACGACGGTACGAGCAGTACTTC.

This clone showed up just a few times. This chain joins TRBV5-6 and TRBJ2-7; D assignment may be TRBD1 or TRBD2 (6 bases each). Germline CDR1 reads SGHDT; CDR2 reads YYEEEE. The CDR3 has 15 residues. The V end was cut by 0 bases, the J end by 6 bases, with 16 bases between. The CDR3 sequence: CASSLARGGGSEQYF. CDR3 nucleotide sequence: TGTGCCAGCAGCTTGGCCAGGGGAGGAGGGAGCGAGCAGTACTTC.

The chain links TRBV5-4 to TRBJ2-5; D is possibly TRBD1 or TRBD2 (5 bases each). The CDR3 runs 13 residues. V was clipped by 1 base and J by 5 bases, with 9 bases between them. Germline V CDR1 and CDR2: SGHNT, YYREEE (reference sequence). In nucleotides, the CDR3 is TGTGCCAGCAGCTTGCGGGACGGGGAGACCCAGTACTTC. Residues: CASSLRDGETQYF.

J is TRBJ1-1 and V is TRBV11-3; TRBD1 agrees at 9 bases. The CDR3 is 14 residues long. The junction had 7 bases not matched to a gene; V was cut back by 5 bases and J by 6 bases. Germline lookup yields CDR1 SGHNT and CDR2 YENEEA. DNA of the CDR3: TGTGCCAGCAGCCCAGGACAGGGGTTCGCTGAAGCTTTCTTT. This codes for CASSPGQGFAEAFF. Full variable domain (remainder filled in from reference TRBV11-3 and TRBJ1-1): EAGVVQSPRYKIIEKKQPVAFWCNPISGHNTLYWYLQNLGQGPELLIRYENEEAVDDSQLPKDRFSAERLKGVDSTLKIQPAELGDSAVYLCASSPGQGFAEAFFGQGTRLTVV.

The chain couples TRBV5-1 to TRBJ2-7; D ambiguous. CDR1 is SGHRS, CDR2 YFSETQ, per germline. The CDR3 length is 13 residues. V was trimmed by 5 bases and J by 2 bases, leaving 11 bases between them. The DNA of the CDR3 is TGCGCCAGCAGTAGTTTTACGGCCTACGAGCAGTACTTC. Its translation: CASSSFTAYEQYF.

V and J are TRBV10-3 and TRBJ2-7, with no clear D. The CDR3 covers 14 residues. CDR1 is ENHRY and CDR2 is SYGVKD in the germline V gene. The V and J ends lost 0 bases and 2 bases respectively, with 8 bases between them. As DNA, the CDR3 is TGTGCCATCAGTGAGTCGGACGTCCCCTACGAGCAGTACTTC. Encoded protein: CAISESDVPYEQYF.

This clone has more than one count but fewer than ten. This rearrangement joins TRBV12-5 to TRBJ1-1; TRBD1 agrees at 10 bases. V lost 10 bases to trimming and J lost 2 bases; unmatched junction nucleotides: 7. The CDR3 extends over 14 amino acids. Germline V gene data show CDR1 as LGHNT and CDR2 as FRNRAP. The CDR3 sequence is CATPGQGVNTEAFF. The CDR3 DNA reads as TGTGCTACCCCCGGACAGGGGGTTAACACTGAAGCTTTCTTT.